The source of this T cell receptor (beta chain) is a study of identical twins. Using its own MiXCR run on the 5' RACE reads, TCRdb lists one record per CDR3 protein. Among about 720,000 distinct CDR3 sequences listed, 15% to 20% were seen once. V was clipped by 5 bases and J by 5 bases; unmatched bases: 8. The V gene's germline CDR1 is SGHTA and CDR2 FQGNSA. The CDR3 runs 14 residues. These records were also assigned to another study, of T cells expressing NK-cell markers. This second study notes: Only alpha-beta TCR T cells were sorted in several experiments, using an anti-gamma-delta TCR antibody. The share of CD8+ T cells held by dominant NKG2C+ clonotypes was about 1.0-8% in roughly 6 donors. HCMV specificity of the expanded NKG2C+ T cell clones stayed unclear.

Sequencing was performed on PBMCs. The sequence was obtained from a woman aged 18-29 years in good health. The chain combines TRBV7-2 with TRBJ2-7; 8 bases align to TRBD1. The DNA of the CDR3 is TGTGCCAGCAGCCTGCAGGGGGCGATGAACGAGCAGTACTTC. Translated, it gives CASSLQGAMNEQYF.